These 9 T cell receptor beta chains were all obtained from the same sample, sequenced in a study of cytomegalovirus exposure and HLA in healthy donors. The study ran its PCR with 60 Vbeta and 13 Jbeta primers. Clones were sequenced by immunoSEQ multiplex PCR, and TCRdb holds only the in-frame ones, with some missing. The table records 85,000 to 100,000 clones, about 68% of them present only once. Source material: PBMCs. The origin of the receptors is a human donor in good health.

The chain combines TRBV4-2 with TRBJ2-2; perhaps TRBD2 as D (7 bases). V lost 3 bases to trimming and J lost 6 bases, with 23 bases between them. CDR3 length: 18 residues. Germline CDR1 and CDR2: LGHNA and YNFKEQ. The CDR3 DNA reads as TGTGCCAGCAGCCATGGGCTTGGAGGGGGGGGCCGGGCCGGGGAGCTGTTTTTT. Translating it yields CASSHGLGGGGRAGELFF.

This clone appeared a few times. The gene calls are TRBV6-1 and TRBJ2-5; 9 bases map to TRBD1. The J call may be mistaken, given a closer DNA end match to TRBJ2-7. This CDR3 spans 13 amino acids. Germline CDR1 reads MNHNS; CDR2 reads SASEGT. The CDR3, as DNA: TGTGCCAGCAAAGACAGGGGGAGCTACGAGCAGTACTTC. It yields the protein CASKDRGSYEQYF.

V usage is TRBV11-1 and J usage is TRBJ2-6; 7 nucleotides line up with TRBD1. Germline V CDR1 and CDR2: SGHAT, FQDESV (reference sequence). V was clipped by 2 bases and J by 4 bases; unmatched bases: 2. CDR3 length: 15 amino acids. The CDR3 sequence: CASSLTGAGANVLTF. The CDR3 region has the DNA TGTGCCAGCAGCTTAACAGGGGCCGGGGCCAACGTCCTGACTTTC.

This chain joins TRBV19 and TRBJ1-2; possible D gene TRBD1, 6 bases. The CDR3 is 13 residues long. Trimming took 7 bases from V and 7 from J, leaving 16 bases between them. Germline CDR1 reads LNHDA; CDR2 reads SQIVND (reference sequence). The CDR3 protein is CASTDSQGSGYTF. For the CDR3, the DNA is TGTGCCAGTACCGATTCTCAGGGGAGTGGCTACACCTTC.

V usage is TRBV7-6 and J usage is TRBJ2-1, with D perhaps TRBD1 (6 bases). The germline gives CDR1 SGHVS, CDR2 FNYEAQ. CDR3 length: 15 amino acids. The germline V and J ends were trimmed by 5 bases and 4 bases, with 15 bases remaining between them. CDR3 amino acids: CASSPSTGPYNEQFF. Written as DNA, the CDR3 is TGTGCCAGCAGCCCCTCGACAGGACCATACAATGAGCAGTTCTTC.

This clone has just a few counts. CDR3 loop: CASSWGLRNEQYF. DNA for the CDR3: TGTGCCAGCAGTTGGGGCCTCAGAAACGAGCAGTACTTC. The chain links TRBV6-5 to TRBJ2-5; D possibly corresponds to TRBD1 (5 bases). The J call is doubtful: the DNA matches TRBJ2-7 better. Germline V lookup: CDR1 MNHEY, CDR2 SVGAGI. This CDR3 is 13 amino acids long.

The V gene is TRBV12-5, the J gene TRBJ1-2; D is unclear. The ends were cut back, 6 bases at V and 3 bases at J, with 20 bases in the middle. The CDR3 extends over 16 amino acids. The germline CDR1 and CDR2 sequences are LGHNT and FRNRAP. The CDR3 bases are TGTGCTAGTGGGCCTGGACTGACTCCCGCGGACTATGGCTACACCTTC. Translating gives CASGPGLTPADYGYTF.

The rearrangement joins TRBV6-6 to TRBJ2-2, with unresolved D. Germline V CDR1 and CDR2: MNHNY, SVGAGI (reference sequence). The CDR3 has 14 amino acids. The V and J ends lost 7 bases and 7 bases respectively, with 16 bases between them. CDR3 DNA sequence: TGTGCCAGCAAAAGACCGCCGGGTGGCGGGGAGCTGTTTTTT. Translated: CASKRPPGGGELFF.

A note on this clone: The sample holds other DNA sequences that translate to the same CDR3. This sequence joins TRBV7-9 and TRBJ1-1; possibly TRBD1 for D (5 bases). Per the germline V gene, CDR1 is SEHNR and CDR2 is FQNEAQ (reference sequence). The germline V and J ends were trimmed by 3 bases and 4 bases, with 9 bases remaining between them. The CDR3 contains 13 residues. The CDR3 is CASSLGGGTEAFF. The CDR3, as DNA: TGTGCCAGCAGCTTGGGCGGGGGCACTGAAGCTTTCTTT.